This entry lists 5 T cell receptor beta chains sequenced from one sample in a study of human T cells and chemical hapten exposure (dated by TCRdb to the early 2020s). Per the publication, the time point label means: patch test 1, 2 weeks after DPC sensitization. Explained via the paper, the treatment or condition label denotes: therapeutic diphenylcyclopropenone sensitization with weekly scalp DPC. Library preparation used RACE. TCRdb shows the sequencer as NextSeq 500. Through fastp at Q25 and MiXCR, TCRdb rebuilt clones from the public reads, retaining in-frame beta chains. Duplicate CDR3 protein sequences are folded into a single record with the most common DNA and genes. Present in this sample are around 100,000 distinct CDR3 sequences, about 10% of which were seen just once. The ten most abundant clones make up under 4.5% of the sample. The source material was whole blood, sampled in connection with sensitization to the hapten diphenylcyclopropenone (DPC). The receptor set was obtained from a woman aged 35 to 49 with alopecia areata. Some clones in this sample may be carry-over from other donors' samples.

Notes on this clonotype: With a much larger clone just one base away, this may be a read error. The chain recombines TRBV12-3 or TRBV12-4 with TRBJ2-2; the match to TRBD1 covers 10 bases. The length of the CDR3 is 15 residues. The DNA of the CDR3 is TGTGCCAGCAGTCCCGGGACAGGGGACACCGGGGAGCTGCTTTTT. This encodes CASSPGTGDTGELLF.

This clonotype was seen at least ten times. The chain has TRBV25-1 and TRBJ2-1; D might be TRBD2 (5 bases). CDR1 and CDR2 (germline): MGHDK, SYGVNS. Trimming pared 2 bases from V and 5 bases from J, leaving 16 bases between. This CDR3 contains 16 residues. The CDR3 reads CASSEEWMRVDNEQFF. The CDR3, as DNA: TGTGCCAGCAGTGAAGAGTGGATGAGGGTGGACAATGAGCAGTTCTTC. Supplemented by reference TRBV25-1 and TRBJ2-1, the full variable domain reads EADIYQTPRYLVIGTGKKITLECSQTMGHDKMYWYQQDPGMELHLIHYSYGVNSTEKGDLSSESTVSRIRTEHFPLTLESARPSHTSQYLCASSEEWMRVDNEQFFGPGTRLTVL.

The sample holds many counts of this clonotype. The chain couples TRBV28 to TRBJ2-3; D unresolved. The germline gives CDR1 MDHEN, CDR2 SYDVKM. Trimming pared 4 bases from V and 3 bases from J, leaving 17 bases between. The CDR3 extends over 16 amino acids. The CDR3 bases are TGTGCCAGCAGTTCGGTCGTGGGAATGGGAACAGATACGCAGTATTTT. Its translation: CASSSVVGMGTDTQYF.

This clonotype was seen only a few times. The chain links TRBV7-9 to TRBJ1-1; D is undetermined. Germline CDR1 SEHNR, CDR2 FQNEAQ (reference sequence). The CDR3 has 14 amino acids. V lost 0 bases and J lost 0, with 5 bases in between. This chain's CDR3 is CASSLALMNTEAFF. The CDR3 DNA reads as TGTGCCAGCAGCTTAGCGCTAATGAACACTGAAGCTTTCTTT.

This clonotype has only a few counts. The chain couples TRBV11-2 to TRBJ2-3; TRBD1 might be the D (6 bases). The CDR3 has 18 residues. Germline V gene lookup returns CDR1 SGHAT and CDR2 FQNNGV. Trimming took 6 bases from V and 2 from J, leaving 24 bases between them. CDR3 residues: CASSKGVPWGLDTDTQYF. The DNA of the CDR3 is TGTGCCAGCAGTAAAGGGGTGCCTTGGGGGCTAGACACAGATACGCAGTATTTT.